The clone carrying this T cell receptor beta chain showed up just a few times. As yet, its antigen is unknown. This specimen comes from a study of T-cell memory formation after mild COVID-19. Study as a whole: TCR clusters largely stayed donor specific.

The CDR3 extends over 16 amino acids. CDR1 is PRHDT and CDR2 is FYEKMQ in the germline V gene (reference sequence). V gave up 5 bases and J gave up 4 bases; unmatched junction bases: 8. Findings and limits, study-wide: CD4+ contracting clones lay mainly in CM and EM, CD8+ ones in EMRA. In pre-infection memory, a portion of responding clones appeared, which suggested that cross-reactive memory joined.

With constant-segment primers, 5'RACE yielded cDNA libraries of TCR alpha and TCR beta that carried sample barcodes and UMIs. TCRdb ran MiXCR on the 5' RACE reads and lists one entry per CDR3 protein. The sample has about 190,000 distinct CDR3 sequences; over 20% are singletons. V gene TRBV13 combines with J gene TRBJ2-5; 12 bases line up with TRBD2. This TCR was sampled from an adult woman who had mild COVID-19 (a few samples of this study predate the infection). Cell type and time point are not known. The specimen was PBMCs or a T cell subset sorted from them (not recorded which). CDR3 coding DNA: TGTGCCAGCAGCCCCCGACTAGCGGGAGCCCTAGAGACCCAGTACTTC. As protein: CASSPRLAGALETQYF.